Following are 20 T cell receptor beta chains from one sample sequenced in a study of blood T cell repertoires in COVID-19 (dated by TCRdb to 2020 to 2022). The library was built by means of the immunoSEQ multiplex PCR assay. TCRdb obtained this table from immuneACCESS and retained in-frame rearrangements with V and J assigned. These tables miss some clones; where compared with another copy, unresolved V genes account for less than half of the shortfall, and the remainder is unexplained. This sample holds roughly 160,000 clones; about 83% were observed only once. The ten largest clones add up to roughly 19% of the sample. The sample taken for sequencing was peripheral blood. The receptors shown here come from a woman in her seventies who had recovered from COVID-19.

J is TRBJ1-1 and V is TRBV28; TRBD1 matches 7 bases. The trim removed 6 bases at V and 1 base at J, leaving 5 bases unmatched. The CDR3 sequence is 14 residues long. Germline V gives CDR1 MDHEN, CDR2 SYDVKM. In DNA, the CDR3 is TGTGCCAGCAGCGCCGCAGGGGGGAACACTGAAGCTTTCTTT. It is translated as CASSAAGGNTEAFF.

J is TRBJ2-1 and V is TRBV5-1; 8 bases are a match to TRBD2. V lost 7 bases, J lost 5 bases, and 8 bases stayed unmatched. CDR1 SGHRS and CDR2 YFSETQ come from the germline V gene. This CDR3 comprises 14 residues. In nucleotides, the CDR3 is TGCGCCAGCGGCTGGCTAGCGGGCAACAATGAGCAGTTCTTC. Translated: CASGWLAGNNEQFF. Full variable domain (outside the CDR3, taken from reference TRBV5-1 and TRBJ2-1): KAGVTQTPRYLIKTRGQQVTLSCSPISGHRSVSWYQQTPGQGLQFLFEYFSETQRNKGNFPGRFSGRQFSNSRSEMNVSTLELGDSALYLCASGWLAGNNEQFFGPGTRLTVL.

The DNA for the CDR3 is TGTGCCTGGAGGGAGGTCTACGAGCAGTACTTC. This gives the protein CAWREVYEQYF. The chain is built from TRBV30 and TRBJ2-7, with D possibly matching TRBD2 (5 bases). Trimming took 3 bases from V and 3 from J, leaving 6 bases between them. The CDR3 has 11 residues. Germline CDR1 GTSNPN, CDR2 SVGIG (reference sequence). Full variable domain (outside the CDR3, taken from reference TRBV30 and TRBJ2-7): SQTIHQWPATLVQPVGSPLSLECTVEGTSNPNLYWYRQAAGRGLQLLFYSVGIGQISSEVPQNLSASRPQDRQFILSSKKLLLSDSGFYLCAWREVYEQYFGPGTRLTVT.

The chain couples TRBV24-1 to TRBJ1-2; 9 positions agree with TRBD1. With 4 bases clipped from V and 9 bases from J, the junction kept 5 bases outside the gene matches. This CDR3 contains 13 residues. Germline V gene sequence: CDR1 KGHDR, CDR2 SFDVKD. Here the CDR3 DNA reads TGTGCCACCAGTGAGGGACAGGGACGACGCTACACCTTC. Protein: CATSEGQGRRYTF.

CDR3 nucleotides: TGTGCCACTAGGGGGAGGGGCCAAGAGACCCAGTACTTC. Translated: CATRGRGQETQYF. The chain uses TRBV19 and TRBJ2-5; tentatively, D is TRBD2 (7 bases). Germline-derived CDR1 and CDR2 are LNHDA and SQIVND (reference sequence). There are 13 residues in the CDR3. V was clipped by 10 bases and J by 1 base, with 13 bases between them.

Regarding this clone: The same CDR3 also results from other DNA sequences found in this sample. The chain couples TRBV18 to TRBJ2-3; 12 positions match TRBD2. The V and J ends lost 2 bases and 1 base, in that order; junction bases with no gene match: 1. There are 16 residues in the CDR3. Germline loops: CDR1 KGHSH, CDR2 LQKENI. The CDR3 is CASSPGTSGRTDTQYF. CDR3 DNA sequence: TGTGCCAGCTCACCAGGGACTAGCGGGCGCACAGATACGCAGTATTTT.

V and J are TRBV30 and TRBJ1-6, with 8 nucleotides matching TRBD1. The germline V gene encodes CDR1 GTSNPN and CDR2 SVGIG (reference sequence). This CDR3 region has 17 residues. The V gene end was trimmed by 0 bases and the J gene end by 7 bases; junction bases not matched to a gene: 11. The CDR3: CAWSVRGQGGRNSPLHF. In DNA form, the CDR3 reads TGTGCCTGGAGTGTCCGCGGACAGGGAGGAAGAAATTCACCCCTCCACTTT.

The rearrangement joins TRBV7-8 to TRBJ2-7; the match to TRBD2 covers 7 bases. The CDR3 is made up of 14 amino acids. Losses at the gene ends were 1 base for V and 6 bases for J; bases not matched to a gene: 6. Germline-derived CDR1 and CDR2 are SGHVS and FQNEAQ. In nucleotides, the CDR3 is TGTGCCAGCAGCTTAGGTTTCGGGGGGAGCGAGCAGTACTTC. This sequence encodes CASSLGFGGSEQYF.

J is TRBJ1-1 and V is TRBV5-1; 7 nucleotides align to TRBD1. The V gene end was trimmed by 4 bases and the J gene end by 0 bases; junction bases not matched to a gene: 6. The CDR3 spans 15 residues. Germline CDR1 and CDR2: SGHRS and YFSETQ. CDR3: CASSLTGTVNTEAFF. The DNA for the CDR3 is TGCGCCAGCAGCCTGACCGGGACAGTGAACACTGAAGCTTTCTTT.

The gene calls are TRBV11-1 and TRBJ2-5; TRBD1 is a possible D gene (6 bases). The V end lost 7 bases, the J end lost 5 bases, and 17 bases lay between the germline ends. From germline, CDR1 is SGHAT and CDR2 FQDESV (reference sequence). This CDR3 contains 14 residues. In nucleotides, the CDR3 is TGTGCCAGCACCCCGGACAGCTTCGGGGAGACCCAGTACTTC. It specifies CASTPDSFGETQYF. Full variable domain (missing parts from reference TRBV11-1 and TRBJ2-5): EAEVAQSPRYKITEKSQAVAFWCDPISGHATLYWYRQILGQGPELLVQFQDESVVDDSQLPKDRFSAERLKGVDSTLKIQPAELGDSAMYLCASTPDSFGETQYFGPGTRLLVL.

The chain employs TRBV19 and TRBJ1-5, with a tentative D call TRBD1 (5 bases). Germline V gives CDR1 LNHDA, CDR2 SQIVND (reference sequence). The CDR3 consists of 13 residues. The CDR3 DNA follows: TGTGCGGGGGGGTCGGAAAGCAATCAGCCCCAGCATTTT. As protein: CAGGSESNQPQHF.

J is TRBJ1-5 and V is TRBV9, with TRBD1 identical over 8 bases. The junction had 5 bases not matched to a gene; V was cut back by 3 bases and J by 3 bases. CDR3 length: 15 amino acids. Germline V gives CDR1 SGDLS, CDR2 YYNGEE. In DNA, the CDR3 is TGTGCCAGCAGCGGAGCGGACAGGGCCAATCAGCCCCAGCATTTT. Its protein is CASSGADRANQPQHF.

The chain links TRBV7-2 to TRBJ2-7; D might be TRBD2 (6 bases). Deletions cut 1 base from V and 5 bases from J, with 9 bases between. CDR1 and CDR2 from the germline V gene are SGHTA and FQGNSA. The CDR3 runs 13 residues. The CDR3 DNA reads TGTGCCAGCAGCTTAGAGGCGGGAAACGAGCAGTACTTC. Protein: CASSLEAGNEQYF.

The rearrangement links TRBV14 to TRBJ1-2; D unclear. CDR1 SGHDN and CDR2 FVKESK come from the germline V gene. The CDR3 is 13 amino acids. V shed 3 bases and J shed 8 bases, with 13 bases lying between them. The CDR3 region is CASSQAIAGGYTF. For the CDR3, the DNA is TGTGCCAGCAGCCAGGCAATCGCGGGGGGCTACACCTTC.

This clone was seen a few times. The chain joins TRBV5-1 to TRBJ2-2, with a possible D match to TRBD2 (6 bases). Germline V gene sequence: CDR1 SGHRS, CDR2 YFSETQ. The ends were cut back, 0 bases at V and 6 bases at J, with 9 bases in the middle. The CDR3 sequence is 14 residues long. The CDR3 here is CASSLVAGSGELFF. CDR3 bases: TGCGCCAGCAGCTTGGTGGCGGGGTCCGGGGAGCTGTTTTTT.

The chain has TRBV5-1 and TRBJ2-3; 10 bases line up with TRBD1. V gave up 4 bases and J gave up 2 bases; unmatched junction bases: 10. CDR1 is SGHRS, CDR2 YFSETQ, per germline. The CDR3 is made up of 17 amino acids. The CDR3 is CASSPSGTGAVTDTQYF. DNA for the CDR3: TGCGCCAGCAGCCCCTCCGGGACAGGGGCCGTCACAGATACGCAGTATTTT.

The chain carries TRBV10-3 and TRBJ2-7; weak D call: TRBD2 (5 bases). Germline V gene data show CDR1 as ENHRY and CDR2 as SYGVKD. V was pared by 6 bases and J by 1 base, with 10 bases between. The CDR3 contains 13 residues. This CDR3 reads CAIRDFRSYEQYF. CDR3 nucleotides: TGTGCCATCAGGGACTTTAGGTCCTACGAGCAGTACTTC.

This rearrangement joins TRBV6-2 or TRBV6-3 to TRBJ2-3; a weak D match, TRBD1 (5 bases). Looked up from germline, CDR1 is MNHEY and CDR2 is SVGEGT. The V end lost 5 bases, the J end lost 4 bases, and 16 bases lay between the germline ends. This CDR3 spans 15 amino acids. The CDR3 nucleotides read TGTGCCAGCAGTACCCCCCGTGGGGCCGCAGATACGCAGTATTTT. Its translation is CASSTPRGAADTQYF.

The V call is TRBV3-1 (or the pseudogene TRBV3-2), the J call TRBJ1-6; no firm D call. Germline CDR1 is LGHDT and CDR2 is YNNKEL (reference sequence). Trimming cost V 1 base and J 7 bases, with 8 bases left between them. The CDR3 has 14 amino acids. Written as DNA, the CDR3 is TGTGCCAGCAGCCAAGGGCACCAAAATTCACCCCTCCACTTT. Its translation: CASSQGHQNSPLHF.

This sequence joins TRBV30 and TRBJ2-7; 7 bases fit TRBD2. The CDR3 loop spans 12 amino acids. CDR1 and CDR2 from the germline V gene are GTSNPN and SVGIG (reference sequence). After removal of 2 bases from V and 7 bases from J, the junction contained 5 bases not matched to a gene. CDR3 residues: CAWSRGVGEQYF. The CDR3 coding sequence is TGTGCCTGGAGTCGGGGGGTCGGGGAGCAGTACTTC.